The 5 T cell receptor beta chains presented below share a single source sample, sequenced in a study of OX40 agonist ivuxolimab in advanced cancers. Data came from immunoSEQ multiplex PCR; TCRdb stores just in-frame clones and leaves some out. The repertoire has 15,000 to 20,000 clones, around 91% of them found once; the top ten carry around 45%. Sequenced material: CD4+ or CD8+ T cells sorted from blood, taken in a trial of the OX40 agonist ivuxolimab. The source of these receptors is an adult with an advanced solid tumor such as melanoma, head and neck, liver or kidney cancer.

The J gene is TRBJ2-7, the V gene TRBV5-4; 9 positions agree with TRBD2. The CDR3 contains 14 residues. Germline V CDR1 and CDR2: SGHNT, YYREEE (reference sequence). Trimming cost V 2 bases and J 6 bases; bases outside gene matches: 6. The CDR3 region is CASSFRGSGSEQYF. In DNA form, the CDR3 reads TGTGCCAGCAGCTTTAGGGGTAGCGGGAGCGAGCAGTACTTC.

The chain uses TRBV7-3 and TRBJ2-1, with TRBD2 matching over 9 bases. Per the germline V gene, CDR1 is SGHTA and CDR2 is FQGTGA. The J segment lost 2 bases and the V segment lost 0 bases, leaving 2 bases of the junction unmatched. This CDR3 comprises 16 residues. The CDR3 nucleotides read TGTGCCAGCAGCTTAACGCCTAGCGGGACCTACAATGAGCAGTTCTTC. Protein: CASSLTPSGTYNEQFF. The entire variable domain, with the rest obtained from reference TRBV7-3 and TRBJ2-1, is as follows: GAGVSQTPSNKVTEKGKYVELRCDPISGHTALYWYRQSLGQGPEFLIYFQGTGAADDSGLPNDRFFAVRPEGSVSTLKIQRTERGDSAVYLCASSLTPSGTYNEQFFGPGTRLTVL.

The J gene is TRBJ2-1, the V gene TRBV6-5; perhaps TRBD2 as D (7 bases). CDR1 and CDR2 (germline): MNHEY, SVGAGI. The V and J ends lost 9 bases and 5 bases respectively, with 20 bases between them. CDR3 length equals 15 residues. The CDR3 bases are TGTGCCAGTCTACGAGGGGGAGGGCCGGACAATGAGCAGTTCTTC. Amino acid sequence: CASLRGGGPDNEQFF.

The chain combines TRBV7-3 with TRBJ2-2; TRBD2 agrees at 7 bases. The CDR3 has 13 residues. Losses at the gene ends were 5 bases for V and 11 bases for J; bases not matched to a gene: 8. CDR1 is SGHTA and CDR2 is FQGTGA in the germline V gene. CDR3 region: CASSPGRERELFF. In DNA form, the CDR3 reads TGTGCCAGCAGCCCCGGGCGGGAGAGAGAGCTGTTTTTT.

V usage is TRBV6-4 and J usage is TRBJ2-1; 7 positions agree with TRBD2. The CDR3 runs 14 residues. J gave up 8 bases and V 0 bases, and 4 bases lay outside the gene matches. In germline, CDR1 is MRHNA, CDR2 SNTAGT. CDR3 loop: CASSDSQGGDEQFF. The CDR3 nucleotides are TGTGCCAGCAGTGACTCGCAGGGAGGGGATGAGCAGTTCTTC.